A selection of T cell receptor beta chains follows, all from one sample in a study of T cell repertoires in cytomegalovirus infection. TCRdb analysed the reads with MiXCR anew, one entry per CDR3 protein. The data show tens of thousands of distinct CDR3 sequences, over 15% seen once. Their target antigens are unknown. Sequenced material: CD8+ T cells from cultured PBMCs, taken from culture after CMV antigen stimulation. These TCRs come from a human donor in good health (CMV status not recorded). Some clones in this sample may be carry-over from other donors' samples. The CDR3 runs from the conserved cysteine through the conserved F or W. Fields, in order: J gene, V gene, CDR3 protein.

j_call: TRBJ2-2; v_call: TRBV7-9; cdr3_aa: CASSLEVVARELFF
j_call: TRBJ1-2; v_call: TRBV6-2/TRBV6-3; cdr3_aa: CASSYSSDPYGYTF
j_call: TRBJ2-1; v_call: TRBV7-2; cdr3_aa: CASSRGDSYNEQFF
j_call: TRBJ2-3; v_call: TRBV2; cdr3_aa: CASSEFAEKGADTQYF
j_call: TRBJ1-1; v_call: TRBV4-1; cdr3_aa: CASSQGNEDHTEAFF
j_call: TRBJ2-1; v_call: TRBV7-9; cdr3_aa: CASSFLAGQGNEQFF
j_call: TRBJ2-7; v_call: TRBV7-4; cdr3_aa: CASSPGHLYEQYF
j_call: TRBJ1-3; v_call: TRBV7-9; cdr3_aa: CASSSSTQGYSGNTIYF
j_call: TRBJ2-3; v_call: TRBV11-2; cdr3_aa: CASSLETRPGALTDTQYF
j_call: TRBJ2-7; v_call: TRBV9; cdr3_aa: CASSVGPLGAYEQYF
j_call: TRBJ2-1; v_call: TRBV7-2; cdr3_aa: CASSLSAREYNEQFF
j_call: TRBJ1-2; v_call: TRBV4-1; cdr3_aa: CASSQERDLNYGYTF
j_call: TRBJ2-3; v_call: TRBV7-2; cdr3_aa: CASSLSGVVDTQYF
j_call: TRBJ2-7; v_call: TRBV10-3; cdr3_aa: CAISDPGSTLLEQYF
j_call: TRBJ2-5; v_call: TRBV28; cdr3_aa: CASSSRYASGRKETQYF
j_call: TRBJ2-7; v_call: TRBV20-1; cdr3_aa: CSARGAGNSYEQYF
j_call: TRBJ1-3; v_call: TRBV5-1; cdr3_aa: CASSLDPRRQGSGNTIYF
j_call: TRBJ2-2; v_call: TRBV2; cdr3_aa: CASIPQEAVYTGELFF
j_call: TRBJ2-1; v_call: TRBV4-1; cdr3_aa: CASSQDEQSNEQFF
j_call: TRBJ2-3; v_call: TRBV7-2; cdr3_aa: CASSLDGGRPFTDTQYF
j_call: TRBJ1-1; v_call: TRBV7-3; cdr3_aa: CASSSTVSTEAFF
j_call: TRBJ2-7; v_call: TRBV27; cdr3_aa: CASSEERTGVYEQYF
j_call: TRBJ2-1; v_call: TRBV12-3/TRBV12-4; cdr3_aa: CASSFRLDNEQFF
j_call: TRBJ2-7; v_call: TRBV7-2; cdr3_aa: CASSQDGTATYEQYF
j_call: TRBJ1-2; v_call: TRBV7-8; cdr3_aa: CASSYLLRTAWDYGYTF
j_call: TRBJ2-7; v_call: TRBV5-1; cdr3_aa: CASSPGGGQYF
j_call: TRBJ1-1; v_call: TRBV7-3; cdr3_aa: CASSLRPSGQVSNTEAFF